This T cell receptor beta chain was recorded in a study of cytomegalovirus exposure and HLA in healthy donors. Findings and caveats of the study: Most likely, a cluster of highly shared sequence variants arose as a sequencing artifact. When analyzed later, a missense DCLRE1C variant was found to be linked to TCR beta V- and J-gene trimming.

The PCR had 60 Vbeta and 13 Jbeta primers. Here immunoSEQ multiplex PCR was the method, and the copy in TCRdb shows in-frame clones only, minus some. This table has 150,000 or so clones, more than 75% appearing once. Trimming shortened V by 0 bases and J by 8 bases, and 7 bases separated the two germline ends. CDR1 ENHRY and CDR2 SYGVKD come from the germline V gene. CDR3 length: 12 amino acids. This clone was recorded a few times. Its specificity is unknown. The TCR was taken from a female donor in good health and CMV-seronegative. Sequenced input: PBMCs. This chain joins TRBV10-3 and TRBJ1-2; no clear D gene. This CDR3 reads CAISESRGGYTF. DNA of the CDR3: TGTGCCATCAGTGAGTCTCGAGGAGGCTACACCTTC.